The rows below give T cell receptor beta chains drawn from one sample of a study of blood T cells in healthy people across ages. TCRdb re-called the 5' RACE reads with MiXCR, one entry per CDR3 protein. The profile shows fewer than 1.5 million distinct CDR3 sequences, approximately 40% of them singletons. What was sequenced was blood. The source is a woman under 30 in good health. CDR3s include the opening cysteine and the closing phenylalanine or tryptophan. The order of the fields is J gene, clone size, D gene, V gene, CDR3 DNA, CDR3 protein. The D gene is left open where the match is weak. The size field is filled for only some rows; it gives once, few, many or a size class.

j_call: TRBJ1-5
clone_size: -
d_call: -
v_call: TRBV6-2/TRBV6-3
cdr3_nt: TGTGCCAGCAGTTACCGGGGCGCTGGCAATCAGCCCCAGCATTTT
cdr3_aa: CASSYRGAGNQPQHF

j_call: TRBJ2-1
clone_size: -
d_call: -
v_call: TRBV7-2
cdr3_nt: TGTGCCAGCAGCTTAGCGTATGCGGGCAGGGAGCAGTTCTTC
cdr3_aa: CASSLAYAGREQFF

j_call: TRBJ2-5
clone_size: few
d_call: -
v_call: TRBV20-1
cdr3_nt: TGCAGTGCTAGAGTCGGGACTGGGGGCGAGGCACAGTACTTC
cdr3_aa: CSARVGTGGEAQYF

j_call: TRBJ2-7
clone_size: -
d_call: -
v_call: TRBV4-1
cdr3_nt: TGCGCCAGCAACCAAGCGGTGTCCTACGAGCAGTACTTC
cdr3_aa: CASNQAVSYEQYF

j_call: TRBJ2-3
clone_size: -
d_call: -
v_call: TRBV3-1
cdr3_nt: TGTGCCAGCAGCCAAGATATGGTTGTTGATACGCAGTATTTT
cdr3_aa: CASSQDMVVDTQYF

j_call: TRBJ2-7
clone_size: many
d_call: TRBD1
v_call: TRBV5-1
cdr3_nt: TGCGCCAGCAGCTTGGAGACAGGGACCCTCTCGTACGAGCAGTACTTC
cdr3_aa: CASSLETGTLSYEQYF

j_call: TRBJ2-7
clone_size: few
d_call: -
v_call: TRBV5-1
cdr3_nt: TGCGCCAGCAGCACGGACGGCAGCTCCTACGAGCAGTACTTC
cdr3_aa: CASSTDGSSYEQYF

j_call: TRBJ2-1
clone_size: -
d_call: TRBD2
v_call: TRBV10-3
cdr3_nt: TGTGCCATCAGCAGCGGGAGGGCCTACAATGAGCAGTTCTTC
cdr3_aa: CAISSGRAYNEQFF

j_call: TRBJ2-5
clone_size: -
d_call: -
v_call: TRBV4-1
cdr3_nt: TGCGCCAGCAGCGTCACTAGTTATGAGACCCAGTACTTC
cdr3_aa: CASSVTSYETQYF

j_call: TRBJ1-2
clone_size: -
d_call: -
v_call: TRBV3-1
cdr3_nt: TGTGCCAGCAGCCAAGGGGGGGACTTAGGCTACACCTTC
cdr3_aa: CASSQGGDLGYTF

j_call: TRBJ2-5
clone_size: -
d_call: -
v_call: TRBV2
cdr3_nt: TGTGCCAGCAGTGTTTTGCGAACGGAAGAGACCCAGTACTTC
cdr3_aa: CASSVLRTEETQYF

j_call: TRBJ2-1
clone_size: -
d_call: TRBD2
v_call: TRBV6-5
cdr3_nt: TGTGCCAGCAGTTCCATCCCAAGGGCTAGCGGGAACCGAGACAATGAGCAGTTCTTC
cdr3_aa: CASSSIPRASGNRDNEQFF

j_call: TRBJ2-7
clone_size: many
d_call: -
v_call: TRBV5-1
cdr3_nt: TGCGCCAGCAGCTTGATGGGCGAGCAGTACTTC
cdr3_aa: CASSLMGEQYF

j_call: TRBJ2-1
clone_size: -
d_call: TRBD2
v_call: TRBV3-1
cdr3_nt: TGTGCCAGCAGCCTCCTGTACGGACTAGCCCTCAATGAGCAGTTCTTC
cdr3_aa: CASSLLYGLALNEQFF

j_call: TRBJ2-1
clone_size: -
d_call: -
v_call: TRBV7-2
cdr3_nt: TGTGCCAGCAGCTTAGGGGCAGGGGAGTTCTTC
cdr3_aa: CASSLGAGEFF

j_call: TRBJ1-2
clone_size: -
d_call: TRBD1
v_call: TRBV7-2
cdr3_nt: TGTGCCAGCAGCTTAGAAACCGCCAGGGGGCTCGCGTATGGAGGCTACACCTTC
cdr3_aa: CASSLETARGLAYGGYTF

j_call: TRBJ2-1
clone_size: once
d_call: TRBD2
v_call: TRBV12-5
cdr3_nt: TGTGCTAGTGCCCCAGGTACTAGCGGACTATACAATGAGCAGTTCTTC
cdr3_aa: CASAPGTSGLYNEQFF

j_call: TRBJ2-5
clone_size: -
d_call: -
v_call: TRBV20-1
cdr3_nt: TGCAGTGCTAGTTTCCAACTCGAGACCCAGTACTTC
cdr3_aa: CSASFQLETQYF

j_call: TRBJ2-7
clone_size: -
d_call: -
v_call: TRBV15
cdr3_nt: TGTGCCACCAGCAAAATCCGGGACTTGGGCGGCGATGAGCAGTACTTC
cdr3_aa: CATSKIRDLGGDEQYF

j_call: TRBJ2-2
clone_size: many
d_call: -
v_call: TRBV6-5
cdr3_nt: TGTGCCAGCAGGTCCGGGACGCCCACCGGGGAGCTGTTTTTT
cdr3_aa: CASRSGTPTGELFF

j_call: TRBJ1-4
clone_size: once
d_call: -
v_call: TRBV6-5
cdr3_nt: TGTGCCAGCAGCCCTGGAGAGGAGGATGAAAAACTGTTTTTT
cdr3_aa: CASSPGEEDEKLFF

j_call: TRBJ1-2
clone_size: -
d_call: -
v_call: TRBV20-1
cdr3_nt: TGCAGTGCGCCGACAGAATATAACTATGGCTACACCTTC
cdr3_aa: CSAPTEYNYGYTF

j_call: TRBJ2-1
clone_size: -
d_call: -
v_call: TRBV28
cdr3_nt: TGTGCCAGCAGTTTAAGTAGGGGGTATGAGCAGTTCTTC
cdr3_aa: CASSLSRGYEQFF

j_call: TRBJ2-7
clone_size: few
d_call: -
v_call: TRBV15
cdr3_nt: TGTGCCACCAGCAGTGACGACCTCGGCGGGGAGCAGTACTTC
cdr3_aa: CATSSDDLGGEQYF

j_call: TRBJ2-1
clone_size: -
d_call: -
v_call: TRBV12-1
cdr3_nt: TGTGCCAGCAGCTTCGCCGGGGGGGTAACCTACAATGAGCAGTTCTTC
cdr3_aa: CASSFAGGVTYNEQFF

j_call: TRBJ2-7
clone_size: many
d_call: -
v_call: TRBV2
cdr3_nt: TGTGCCAGCAGTGCGGGACCTACCTACGAGCAGTACTTC
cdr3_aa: CASSAGPTYEQYF

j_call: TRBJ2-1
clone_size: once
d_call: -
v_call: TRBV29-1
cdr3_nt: TGCAGCGTTGGAGTTAGCGGTACTGAGCAGTTCTTC
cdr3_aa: CSVGVSGTEQFF

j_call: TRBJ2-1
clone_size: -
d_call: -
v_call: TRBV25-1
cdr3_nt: TGTGCCAGCAGCCTAAGGGACGGTCACAATGAGCAGTTCTTC
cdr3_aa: CASSLRDGHNEQFF

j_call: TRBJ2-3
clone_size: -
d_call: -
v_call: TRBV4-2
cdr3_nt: TGTGCCAGCAGCCCCGACGTTTCAGATACGCAGTATTTT
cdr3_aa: CASSPDVSDTQYF

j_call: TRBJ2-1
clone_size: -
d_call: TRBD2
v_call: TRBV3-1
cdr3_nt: TGTGCCAGCAGCCAAGCGGGGGGGGGACGCTACAATGAGCAGTTCTTC
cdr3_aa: CASSQAGGGRYNEQFF

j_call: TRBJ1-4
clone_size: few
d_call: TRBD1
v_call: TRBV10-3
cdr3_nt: TGTGCCATCGGGACAGGGAGTGGTGTAGGCACTGAAAAACTGTTTTTT
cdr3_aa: CAIGTGSGVGTEKLFF

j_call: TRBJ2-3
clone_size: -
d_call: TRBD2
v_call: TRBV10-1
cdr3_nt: TGCGCCAGCAGTGGAGGCGGGAGCCGTGATACGCAGTATTTT
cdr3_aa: CASSGGGSRDTQYF

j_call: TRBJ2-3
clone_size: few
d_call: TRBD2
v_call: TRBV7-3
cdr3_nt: TGTGCCAGCAGCTTAAATCCGGGCGGGGGGGCTTCAGATACGCAGTATTTT
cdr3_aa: CASSLNPGGGASDTQYF